The source of this T cell receptor (beta chain) is a study of PD-1 blockade in classical Hodgkin lymphoma. CDR1 and CDR2 from the germline V gene are MNHEY and SVGAGI. V was trimmed by 6 bases and J by 3 bases, leaving 11 bases between them. The CDR3 loop spans 13 amino acids. Assay used: immunoSEQ multiplex PCR; TCRdb lists only in-frame clones, some missing. The sample lists some 93,000 clones; under 85% were seen once. Time point noted: cycle 4 day 1 (C4D1), after around six weeks of nivolumab. Each patient experienced a relapse that followed autologous stem cell transplantation, and brentuximab vedotin exposure varied.

This TCR was sampled from a human donor with classical Hodgkin lymphoma. The V and J genes are TRBV6-5 and TRBJ2-5; D possibly corresponds to TRBD1 (5 bases). The source material was peripheral blood mononuclear cells (PBMCs), sampled before the fourth cycle of nivolumab. The CDR3 reads CASRARREETQYF. CDR3 in DNA: TGTGCCAGCAGGGCCCGCAGGGAAGAGACCCAGTACTTC.